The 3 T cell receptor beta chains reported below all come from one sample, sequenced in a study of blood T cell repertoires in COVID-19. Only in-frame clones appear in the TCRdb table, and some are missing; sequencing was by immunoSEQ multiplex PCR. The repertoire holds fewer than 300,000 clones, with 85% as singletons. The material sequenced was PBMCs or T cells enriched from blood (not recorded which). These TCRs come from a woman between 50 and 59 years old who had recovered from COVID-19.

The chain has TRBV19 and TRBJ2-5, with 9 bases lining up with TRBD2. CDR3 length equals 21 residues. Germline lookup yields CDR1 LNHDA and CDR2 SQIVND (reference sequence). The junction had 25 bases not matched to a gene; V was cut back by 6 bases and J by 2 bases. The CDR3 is CASRSFGRSPLAGPTQETQYF. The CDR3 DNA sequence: TGTGCCAGTAGATCCTTCGGTCGGTCCCCTCTAGCGGGGCCCACGCAAGAGACCCAGTACTTC.

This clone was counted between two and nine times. CDR3 in amino acids: CASSQEFRGATEAFF. CDR3 coding DNA: TGCGCCAGCAGCCAAGAATTCCGGGGAGCGACTGAAGCTTTCTTT. The genes are TRBV4-1 and TRBJ1-1; D unclear. Germline lookup yields CDR1 MGHRA and CDR2 YSYEKL. The CDR3 runs 15 residues. The V gene lost 0 bases and the J gene lost 5 bases, with 13 bases spanning the gap.

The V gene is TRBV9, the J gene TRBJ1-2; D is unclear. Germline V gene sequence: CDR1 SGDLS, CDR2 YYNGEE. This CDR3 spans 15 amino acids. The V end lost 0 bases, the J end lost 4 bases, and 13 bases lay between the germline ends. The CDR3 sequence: CASSVVGGKGYGYTF. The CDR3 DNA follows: TGTGCCAGCAGCGTAGTTGGAGGGAAGGGCTATGGCTACACCTTC. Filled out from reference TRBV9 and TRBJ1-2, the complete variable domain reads DSGVTQTPKHLITATGQRVTLRCSPRSGDLSVYWYQQSLDQGLQFLIQYYNGEERAKGNILERFSAQQFPDLHSELNLSSLELGDSALYFCASSVVGGKGYGYTFGSGTRLTVV.